The 28 T cell receptor beta chains below were found in one sample sequenced in a study of identical twins (dated by TCRdb to about 2016). Library prep was done by 5' RACE. Sequencing used an Illumina HiSeq 2000. TCRdb cleaned the public reads at Q25 with fastp, built clones with MiXCR and kept in-frame beta chains. All rows with the same CDR3 protein become a single entry with the most common DNA and genes. The sample table holds 500,000 to 550,000 distinct CDR3 sequences, of which under 25% were seen once. Of the sample, under 0.95% falls within the top ten clones. These data are also associated with another study on T cells expressing NK-cell markers.

Sequenced sample: CD4+ T cells sorted from blood. The origin of the receptors is a woman between 18 and 30 years old in good health.

This clonotype has a handful of counts. V is TRBV5-1 and J is TRBJ1-4, with a tentative D call TRBD1 (6 bases). From germline, CDR1 is SGHRS and CDR2 YFSETQ. The V end lost 2 bases, the J end lost 3 bases, and 11 bases lay between the germline ends. The CDR3 has 15 amino acids. This chain's CDR3 is CASSFQGLANEKLFF. CDR3 nucleotide sequence: TGCGCCAGCAGCTTCCAGGGGTTGGCTAATGAAAAACTGTTTTTT.

The rearrangement joins TRBV5-1 to TRBJ1-1, with TRBD1 matching over 8 bases. This CDR3 contains 14 residues. Trimming took 5 bases from V and 1 from J; bases not matched to a gene: 4. Looked up from germline, CDR1 is SGHRS and CDR2 is YFSETQ. The CDR3 nucleotides read TGCGCCAGCAGGGCAGGGGGCGCGAACACTGAAGCTTTCTTT. Translated, it gives CASRAGGANTEAFF.

V gene TRBV7-2 combines with J gene TRBJ2-5; D tentatively reads TRBD1 or TRBD2 (5 bases each). V lost 0 bases and J lost 2, with 13 bases in between. Germline values: CDR1 SGHTA, CDR2 FQGNSA. The CDR3 consists of 16 residues. The CDR3 DNA is TGTGCCAGCAGCTTAGCGGGGACCCTAATTCAAGAGACCCAGTACTTC. This encodes CASSLAGTLIQETQYF.

This clonotype was counted between two and nine times. This chain connects TRBV6-2 or TRBV6-3 to TRBJ2-2, with D possibly being TRBD2 (5 bases). The CDR3 spans 14 residues. V lost 6 bases to trimming and J lost 2 bases, with 10 bases between them. The germline V gene has CDR1 MNHEY and CDR2 SVGEGT. Written as DNA, the CDR3 is TGTGCCAGCAGCGGACTCAGAAACACCGGGGAGCTGTTTTTT. This sequence encodes CASSGLRNTGELFF.

V is TRBV4-3 and J is TRBJ2-3; 11 bases align to TRBD2. V shed 3 bases, J shed 3 bases, and the junction held 8 bases outside the gene matches. Germline CDR1 is LGHNA and CDR2 is YSLEER. The CDR3 consists of 17 residues. The CDR3 nucleotides are TGCGCCAGCAGCCAGGACCTAGCGGGAGGTGGGACAGATACGCAGTATTTT. Translated, it gives CASSQDLAGGGTDTQYF.

V gene TRBV12-3 or TRBV12-4 combines with J gene TRBJ2-5; D is uncertain. With 4 bases removed from V and 4 bases from J, the gap between germline ends came to 19 bases. There are 16 residues in the CDR3. CDR3 loop: CASSSIWGFWGETQYF. The CDR3 DNA sequence: TGTGCCAGCAGTTCTATTTGGGGATTTTGGGGAGAGACCCAGTACTTC.

The V gene is TRBV20-1, the J gene TRBJ1-4; D uncertain. V dropped 5 bases and J dropped 0 bases, with 7 bases sitting between them. CDR1 DFQATT and CDR2 SNEGSKA come from the germline V gene (reference sequence). CDR3 length equals 13 residues. CDR3 DNA: TGCAGTGCTTCCCCTACAACTAATGAAAAACTGTTTTTT. It specifies CSASPTTNEKLFF.

V and J are TRBV5-5 and TRBJ1-2, with D maybe TRBD1 (5 bases). V was shortened by 7 bases and J by 3 bases, with 16 bases between the two germline ends. There are 14 residues in the CDR3. From germline, CDR1 is SGHKS and CDR2 YYEKEE (reference sequence). The CDR3 spells CASGYGTGDYGYTF. The CDR3 coding sequence is TGTGCCAGCGGCTACGGGACCGGGGACTATGGCTACACCTTC.

This clonotype came up a few times. For the CDR3, the DNA is TGTGCCAGCAGCCAAGCCGTCGGCGGGAGGGTGGATGAGCAGTTCTTC. Protein sequence: CASSQAVGGRVDEQFF. This chain joins TRBV3-1 and TRBJ2-1; the match to TRBD2 covers 9 bases. There are 16 residues in the CDR3. V lost 1 base and J lost 8; bases outside the gene matches: 9. Germline values: CDR1 LGHDT, CDR2 YNNKEL (reference sequence).

J is TRBJ2-7 and V is TRBV5-5; no reliable D call. V lost 2 bases and J 5 bases, leaving 17 bases between the germline ends. The germline gives CDR1 SGHKS, CDR2 YYEKEE (reference sequence). The CDR3 extends over 15 amino acids. CDR3 region: CASSLRDTLSHEQYF. The DNA of the CDR3 is TGTGCCAGCAGCTTAAGAGACACCCTAAGCCACGAGCAGTACTTC.

J is TRBJ2-7 and V is TRBV6-2 or TRBV6-3, with D possibly being TRBD2 (6 bases). Per the germline V gene, CDR1 is MNHEY and CDR2 is SVGEGT. V gave up 10 bases and J gave up 0 bases, with 19 bases separating them. CDR3 length: 15 amino acids. CDR3 region: CAITDAGSGSYEQYF. The DNA for the CDR3 is TGTGCCATCACCGACGCGGGGTCGGGCTCCTACGAGCAGTACTTC.

The chain recombines TRBV20-1 with TRBJ2-1; a possible D gene is TRBD1 (5 bases). Deletions cut 3 bases from V and 6 bases from J, with 18 bases between. CDR3 size: 15 residues. CDR1 and CDR2 from the germline V gene are DFQATT and SNEGSKA (reference sequence). The DNA of the CDR3 is TGCAGTGCTAGGTCGCCGGGCTATGGGGCCAATGAGCAGTTCTTC. Translation: CSARSPGYGANEQFF.

The rearrangement joins TRBV30 to TRBJ2-5; D ambiguous. Germline CDR1 and CDR2: GTSNPN and SVGIG (reference sequence). V was trimmed by 2 bases and J by 4 bases, leaving 20 bases between them. The CDR3 runs to 16 residues. The CDR3 DNA sequence: TGTGCCTGGAGTCCTAAGTTGGGCACCCTAAGAGAGACCCAGTACTTC. This gives the protein CAWSPKLGTLRETQYF.

The genes are TRBV6-5 and TRBJ2-3; the D gene is possibly TRBD2 (6 bases). The CDR3 extends over 14 amino acids. Germline values: CDR1 MNHEY, CDR2 SVGAGI. Trimming cost V 0 bases and J 5 bases, with 9 bases left between them. The CDR3 region is CASSYSGGGDTQYF. The CDR3 DNA follows: TGTGCCAGCAGTTACTCGGGGGGAGGAGATACGCAGTATTTT.

The V gene is TRBV6-5, the J gene TRBJ1-1; D is possibly TRBD1 (5 bases). This CDR3 region has 14 residues. The germline CDR1 and CDR2 sequences are MNHEY and SVGAGI. V was cut by 6 bases and J by 5 bases, with 16 bases left in between. CDR3 sequence (DNA): TGTGCCAGCAGCTTACGGGGCAGGGCAACTGAAGCTTTCTTT. This translates into CASSLRGRATEAFF.

This clonotype was counted only a few times. This chain uses TRBV20-1 with TRBJ1-2; D remains ambiguous. V shed 0 bases and J shed 4 bases, with 9 bases lying between them. CDR3 length: 13 amino acids. Germline loops: CDR1 DFQATT, CDR2 SNEGSKA (reference sequence). CDR3 bases: TGCAGTGCTAGAGACGCTCTCGGCTATGGCTACACCTTC. As protein: CSARDALGYGYTF.

This clonotype has just a few counts. The CDR3 DNA follows: TGTGCCAGCAGTTTAGGCGGGGGGCTGGATACAGGAAACACCATATATTTT. It specifies CASSLGGGLDTGNTIYF. The rearrangement joins TRBV12-3 or TRBV12-4 to TRBJ1-3; possible D gene TRBD1, 6 bases. CDR3 length equals 17 residues. V was trimmed by 1 base and J by 4 bases, leaving 17 bases between them.

V usage is TRBV12-3 or TRBV12-4 and J usage is TRBJ2-7; TRBD2 aligns across 8 bases. The CDR3 extends over 13 amino acids. With V trimmed by 3 bases and J by 11 bases, 9 bases remained unmatched. Here the CDR3 reads CASSFPGTRIEYF. The CDR3 nucleotides read TGTGCCAGCAGTTTCCCTGGGACTAGGATCGAGTACTTC.

This clonotype occurred a few times. The gene calls are TRBV4-2 and TRBJ2-5; 11 nucleotides agree with TRBD2. CDR1 and CDR2 from the germline V gene are LGHNA and YNFKEQ. With 5 bases clipped from V and 0 bases from J, the junction kept 11 bases outside the gene matches. CDR3 length: 18 amino acids. The CDR3 reads CASSRIPGLAVDQETQYF. CDR3 nucleotide sequence: TGTGCCAGCAGCAGAATTCCGGGACTAGCGGTCGACCAAGAGACCCAGTACTTC.

This rearrangement joins TRBV29-1 to TRBJ2-1, with D unresolved. The length of the CDR3 is 13 residues. Trimming shortened V by 3 bases and J by 4 bases, and 10 bases separated the two germline ends. Germline V gives CDR1 SQVTM, CDR2 ANQGSEA. The CDR3 is CSVDPPYYNEQFF. CDR3 in DNA: TGCAGCGTTGATCCCCCCTATTACAATGAGCAGTTCTTC.

The chain combines TRBV20-1 with TRBJ2-7; TRBD1 agrees at 8 bases. This CDR3 has 12 residues. V lost 4 bases and J lost 2; bases outside the gene matches: 1. The germline gives CDR1 DFQATT, CDR2 SNEGSKA (reference sequence). In DNA, the CDR3 is TGCAGTGCTAAGGGACAGGCCTACGAGCAGTACTTC. Translation: CSAKGQAYEQYF.

V gene TRBV20-1 combines with J gene TRBJ2-4, with D uncertain. CDR3 length: 12 amino acids. CDR1 is DFQATT, CDR2 SNEGSKA, per germline (reference sequence). V was pared by 7 bases and J by 6 bases, with 13 bases between. CDR3 in DNA: TGCAGTGGTTACTCTAAGGGAAACATTCAGTACTTC. Protein: CSGYSKGNIQYF.

The chain is built from TRBV27 and TRBJ1-2, with TRBD1 matching over 8 bases. The ends lost 3 bases at V and 4 bases at J; junction bases unmatched: 13. Germline CDR1 reads MNHEY; CDR2 reads SMNVEV (reference sequence). The CDR3 totals 17 residues. This CDR3 is CASSFSRFAGGFYGYTF. DNA of the CDR3: TGTGCCAGCAGTTTTTCGAGGTTTGCAGGGGGCTTCTATGGCTACACCTTC.

The chain employs TRBV12-3 or TRBV12-4 and TRBJ1-1, with a tentative D call TRBD1 (6 bases). This CDR3 region has 12 residues. Trimming cost V 5 bases and J 11 bases, with 15 bases left between them. The CDR3 loop is CASSGQPVRAFF. As DNA, the CDR3 is TGTGCCAGCAGTGGACAGCCAGTAAGGGCTTTCTTT.

This clonotype was picked up many times. The chain is built from TRBV29-1 and TRBJ2-3, with 13 positions matching TRBD2. Germline V gives CDR1 SQVTM, CDR2 ANQGSEA. Trimming removed 7 bases from V and 4 bases from J; junction bases left unmatched: 8. CDR3 length equals 15 residues. The CDR3 sequence is CSARTSGRESDTQYF. In DNA form, the CDR3 reads TGCAGCGCCAGGACTAGCGGGAGAGAATCAGATACGCAGTATTTT.

V gene TRBV7-2 combines with J gene TRBJ2-1; 10 positions agree with TRBD2. V lost 4 bases and J lost 8; bases outside the gene matches: 11. Per the germline V gene, CDR1 is SGHTA and CDR2 is FQGNSA. The CDR3 runs 16 residues. The CDR3 sequence is CASSSPASGSLHEQFF. CDR3 nucleotide sequence: TGTGCCAGCAGCTCACCAGCTAGCGGGAGCTTGCATGAGCAGTTCTTC.

This clonotype was recorded many times. The chain has TRBV6-5 and TRBJ2-3; 9 nucleotides align to TRBD1. The J segment lost 5 bases and the V segment lost 0 bases, leaving 3 bases of the junction unmatched. CDR1 is MNHEY, CDR2 SVGAGI, per germline. The CDR3 has 15 amino acids. The CDR3 nucleotides read TGTGCCAGCAGTTACTCGGGACAGGGTTTAGATACGCAGTATTTT. As protein: CASSYSGQGLDTQYF.

The V gene is TRBV6-1, the J gene TRBJ1-2; TRBD1 is a possible D gene (6 bases). Germline loops: CDR1 MNHNS, CDR2 SASEGT. The CDR3 contains 14 residues. The V end lost 7 bases, the J end lost 4 bases, and 16 bases lay between the germline ends. CDR3 DNA sequence: TGTGCCAGCATCCCTCTTCCGGACAGCTATGGCTACACCTTC. This encodes CASIPLPDSYGYTF.